What follows are 28 T cell receptor beta chains derived from one specimen sequenced in a study of somatic mutations in cytotoxic T cells in rheumatoid arthritis. This table comes from immunoSEQ multiplex PCR, and its TCRdb copy is limited to in-frame clones, with some not included. The table includes about 15,000 clones, roughly 73% detected once. Source material: CD8+ T cells sorted from blood. The origin of the receptors is an adult with rheumatoid arthritis.

This chain links TRBV7-9 with TRBJ1-1; D remains unclear. Germline V gene data show CDR1 as SEHNR and CDR2 as FQNEAQ (reference sequence). V gave up 5 bases and J gave up 1 base, with 17 bases separating them. This CDR3 region has 16 residues. CDR3: CASSELGLTGNTEAFF. The CDR3 nucleotides are TGTGCCAGCAGCGAATTGGGCCTAACCGGGAACACTGAAGCTTTCTTT.

J is TRBJ2-1 and V is TRBV27; tentatively, D is TRBD2 (5 bases). Trimming took off 0 bases at V and 1 base at J, with 10 bases between the two ends. Looked up from germline, CDR1 is MNHEY and CDR2 is SMNVEV (reference sequence). The CDR3 is made up of 16 amino acids. Written as DNA, the CDR3 is TGTGCCAGCAGTTTATCGTTTGGGAGTTCCTACAATGAGCAGTTCTTC. Encoded protein: CASSLSFGSSYNEQFF.

The chain joins TRBV7-9 to TRBJ1-4; possible D gene TRBD1, 5 bases. The CDR3 has 15 residues. CDR1 is SEHNR, CDR2 FQNEAQ, per germline (reference sequence). V dropped 7 bases and J dropped 4 bases, with 16 bases sitting between them. The CDR3, as DNA: TGTGCCAGCACCAAAAGCGGGGCGGGTAATGAAAAACTGTTTTTT. Translated, it gives CASTKSGAGNEKLFF.

The rearrangement links TRBV6-1 to TRBJ2-7; D unclear. This CDR3 has 13 residues. Germline V lookup: CDR1 MNHNS, CDR2 SASEGT. V shed 5 bases and J shed 2 bases, with 10 bases lying between them. CDR3 bases: TGTGCCAGCAGTCCTTCTACCACCTACGAGCAGTACGTC. This codes for CASSPSTTYEQYV.

This chain joins TRBV13 and TRBJ1-4, with 8 bases aligning to TRBD1. The V segment lost 4 bases and the J segment 5 bases; nucleotides outside the gene matches: 6. The CDR3 has 15 residues. Germline CDR1 reads PRHDT; CDR2 reads FYEKMQ (reference sequence). The chain's CDR3 is CASSSTGEENEKLFF. The CDR3 nucleotides are TGTGCCAGCAGCTCGACAGGGGAAGAGAATGAAAAACTGTTTTTT.

The V and J genes are TRBV7-8 and TRBJ2-3; D might be TRBD2 (5 bases). The CDR3 spans 16 residues. From germline, CDR1 is SGHVS and CDR2 FQNEAQ. The V end was cut by 3 bases, the J end by 0 bases, with 13 bases between. The CDR3 nucleotides are TGTGCCAGCAGCTTGTTCGCGGGTTATAGCACAGATACGCAGTATTTT. Protein sequence: CASSLFAGYSTDTQYF.

This clone occurred a few times. This chain links TRBV5-4 with TRBJ2-1; the match to TRBD2 covers 8 bases. Germline CDR1 is SGHNT and CDR2 is YYREEE (reference sequence). V shed 2 bases and J 10 bases; nucleotides not matched to a gene: 2. The CDR3 totals 12 residues. The CDR3 DNA follows: TGTGCCAGCAGCTTAAGCGGGAGAGAGCAGTTCTTC. As protein: CASSLSGREQFF.

The chain employs TRBV7-9 and TRBJ1-1, with D possibly being TRBD1 (5 bases). V was shortened by 5 bases and J by 2 bases, with 9 bases between the two germline ends. This CDR3 contains 13 residues. Germline CDR1 is SEHNR and CDR2 is FQNEAQ (reference sequence). The CDR3 sequence is CASSATANTEAFF. The CDR3 nucleotides are TGTGCCAGCAGCGCGACAGCTAACACTGAAGCTTTCTTT.

The chain uses TRBV5-6 and TRBJ1-1, with D possibly matching TRBD1 (5 bases). V gave up 4 bases and J gave up 1 base, with 8 bases separating them. The CDR3 loop spans 13 amino acids. The V gene's germline CDR1 is SGHDT and CDR2 YYEEEE. CDR3 DNA: TGTGCCAGCAGCGCCGGACAGAACACTGAAGCTTTCTTT. Encoded protein: CASSAGQNTEAFF.

The chain joins TRBV18 to TRBJ1-1, with 7 bases aligning to TRBD1. V trimming: 0 bases; J trimming: 2 bases; junction bases outside the gene matches: 3. Germline CDR1 is KGHSH and CDR2 is LQKENI. CDR3 length: 15 residues. The CDR3, as DNA: TGTGCCAGCTCACCACCGACAGGGATCAACACTGAAGCTTTCTTT. This translates into CASSPPTGINTEAFF.

The CDR3 loop is CASSGRGWADTQYF. In DNA form, the CDR3 reads TGTGCCAGCAGTGGGAGGGGGTGGGCAGATACGCAGTATTTT. This chain links TRBV6-1 with TRBJ2-3; perhaps D is TRBD1 or TRBD2 (6 bases each). In germline, CDR1 is MNHNS, CDR2 SASEGT. The CDR3 has 14 amino acids. V was clipped by 4 bases and J by 4 bases, with 12 bases between them.

The genes are TRBV9 and TRBJ2-1; the match to TRBD1 covers 7 bases. The V gene end was trimmed by 1 base and the J gene end by 1 base; junction bases not matched to a gene: 11. From germline, CDR1 is SGDLS and CDR2 YYNGEE. The CDR3 is 18 residues long. CDR3 sequence (DNA): TGTGCCAGCAGCGTAAATGAAGACAGGGATCAATCCTACAATGAGCAGTTCTTC. It translates to CASSVNEDRDQSYNEQFF.

This clone showed up just once. One end of the junction varies from germline; a read error may be responsible. CDR3 sequence (DNA): TGCAGCGCAGGACAGGGGGCGGCTAAGGAAAAACTGTTTTTT. Translation: CSAGQGAAKEKLFF. The chain couples TRBV29-1 to TRBJ1-4; 11 bases are a match to TRBD1. CDR3 length: 14 residues. Germline loops: CDR1 SQVTM, CDR2 ANQGSEA.

This sequence joins TRBV2 and TRBJ1-5; D is ambiguous. Germline V gives CDR1 SNHLY, CDR2 FYNNEI. Trimming shortened V by 4 bases and J by 0 bases, and 10 bases separated the two germline ends. The CDR3 is made up of 15 amino acids. The CDR3 here is CASSGPGYSNQPQHF. As DNA, the CDR3 is TGTGCCAGCAGTGGGCCCGGTTATAGCAATCAGCCCCAGCATTTT.

The chain couples TRBV9 to TRBJ2-3; 8 bases map to TRBD2. The CDR3 is 16 residues long. CDR1 SGDLS and CDR2 YYNGEE come from the germline V gene. Unmatched junction bases numbered 11, after V lost 3 bases and J lost 5 bases. Written as DNA, the CDR3 is TGTGCCAGCAGCGGCCTAAGCGGGGGAGGAGAAGATACGCAGTATTTT. The encoded protein is CASSGLSGGGEDTQYF.

This chain joins TRBV19 and TRBJ1-5, with 8 bases lining up with TRBD1. The CDR3 has 18 amino acids. Losses at the gene ends were 1 base for V and 4 bases for J; bases not matched to a gene: 12. Germline values: CDR1 LNHDA, CDR2 SQIVND (reference sequence). CDR3 DNA sequence: TGTGCCAGTAGTATAGCCAAAAACTGGGACAGGAGGAATCAGCCCCAGCATTTT. The encoded protein is CASSIAKNWDRRNQPQHF.

This clone was recorded a few times. The chain is built from TRBV27 and TRBJ1-1, with D tentatively TRBD1 (6 bases). This CDR3 contains 13 residues. Trimming removed 8 bases from V and 4 bases from J, with 14 bases in between. Germline-derived CDR1 and CDR2 are MNHEY and SMNVEV (reference sequence). CDR3 bases: TGTGCCAGCGGTTCCGGGGGGGCCACTGAAGCTTTCTTT. Amino acids: CASGSGGATEAFF.

The chain joins TRBV9 to TRBJ1-1; D ambiguous. The germline V gene has CDR1 SGDLS and CDR2 YYNGEE. The CDR3 is 14 amino acids. The V end lost 0 bases, the J end lost 5 bases, and 11 bases lay between the germline ends. CDR3 amino acids: CASSVEHPRTEAFF. The CDR3 coding sequence is TGTGCCAGCAGCGTAGAACACCCGAGGACTGAAGCTTTCTTT.

This clone was counted between two and nine times. The chain employs TRBV6-4 and TRBJ2-1, with D unclear. The V gene's germline CDR1 is MRHNA and CDR2 SNTAGT. The CDR3 is made up of 13 amino acids. Trimming removed 3 bases at V and 2 bases at J, with 5 bases between. The chain's CDR3 is CASSELPYNEQFF. DNA of the CDR3: TGTGCCAGCAGTGAACTTCCCTACAATGAGCAGTTCTTC.

The chain carries TRBV10-1 and TRBJ2-3; D remains ambiguous. V was clipped by 3 bases and J by 3 bases, with 7 bases between them. Germline V gene data show CDR1 as WNHNN and CDR2 as SYGVQD (reference sequence). This CDR3 region has 13 residues. CDR3 in DNA: TGCGCCAGCAGTGACCAGAGGACAGATACGCAGTATTTT. Encoded protein: CASSDQRTDTQYF.

The gene calls are TRBV7-7 and TRBJ2-5; D remains ambiguous. The CDR3 consists of 14 residues. The germline V gene encodes CDR1 SSHAT and CDR2 FNYEAQ (reference sequence). Trimming shortened V by 1 base and J by 3 bases, and 9 bases separated the two germline ends. CDR3: CASSLGGPKETQYF. DNA of the CDR3: TGTGCCAGCAGCTTAGGTGGGCCGAAAGAGACCCAGTACTTC.

This chain links TRBV20-1 with TRBJ1-1; D ambiguous. The V end lost 2 bases, the J end lost 9 bases, and 10 bases lay between the germline ends. Germline V lookup: CDR1 DFQATT, CDR2 SNEGSKA (reference sequence). The CDR3 runs to 11 residues. This chain's CDR3 is CSARNWQKAFF. CDR3 nucleotides: TGCAGTGCTAGAAATTGGCAGAAAGCTTTCTTT.

J is TRBJ2-1 and V is TRBV10-1, with 7 nucleotides matching TRBD2. Germline V gene sequence: CDR1 WNHNN, CDR2 SYGVQD (reference sequence). This CDR3 has 12 amino acids. J lost 8 bases, V lost 10 bases, and 8 bases had no gene match. CDR3 bases: TGCGCCACTGGGACTACCGTCGATGAGCAGTTCTTC. Amino acid sequence: CATGTTVDEQFF.

This clone showed up just a few times. V gene TRBV4-2 combines with J gene TRBJ2-7; D possibly corresponds to TRBD1 (6 bases). Germline V gene data show CDR1 as LGHNA and CDR2 as YNFKEQ. CDR3 length equals 14 residues. V was trimmed by 0 bases and J by 10 bases, leaving 16 bases between them. The CDR3 region is CASSQDRLQGEQYF. The CDR3 DNA follows: TGTGCCAGCAGCCAAGATCGGCTACAGGGCGAACAGTACTTC.

The DNA for the CDR3 is TGTGCCAGCTCACCACCGGAAAGAGAGATTGGCACAGATACGCAGTATTTT. Its translation is CASSPPEREIGTDTQYF. The chain uses TRBV18 and TRBJ2-3, with D unresolved. Germline loops: CDR1 KGHSH, CDR2 LQKENI. The CDR3 is made up of 17 amino acids. Trimming pared 0 bases from V and 1 base from J, leaving 14 bases between.

The CDR3 here is CASSQEPARAQPQHF. CDR3 nucleotide sequence: TGCGCCAGCAGCCAAGAACCGGCCAGGGCCCAGCCCCAGCATTTT. The chain carries TRBV4-1 and TRBJ1-5; the D gene is possibly TRBD1 (5 bases). The germline V gene has CDR1 MGHRA and CDR2 YSYEKL. The CDR3 has 15 amino acids. The V end lost 0 bases, the J end lost 7 bases, and 13 bases lay between the germline ends.

As for this clone: Relative to the germline gene, one junction end is altered; a read error may explain this. The chain joins TRBV5-1 to TRBJ2-7; 10 nucleotides line up with TRBD1. The CDR3 is 15 amino acids. Germline V gene sequence: CDR1 SGHRS, CDR2 YFSETQ. The CDR3 DNA sequence: TGTGCCAGCAGCGGAGGGACAGGGGTAAATCACGAGCAGTACTTC. Translated, it gives CASSGGTGVNHEQYF.

The V gene is TRBV6-1, the J gene TRBJ2-5; TRBD2 aligns across 9 bases. The ends lost 4 bases at V and 3 bases at J; junction bases unmatched: 6. The CDR3 consists of 15 residues. CDR1 is MNHNS and CDR2 is SASEGT in the germline V gene. The CDR3 nucleotides read TGTGCCAGCAGTGTCAGCGGGGGGTTTGAAGAGACCCAGTACTTC. It is translated as CASSVSGGFEETQYF.